These 13 T cell receptor beta chains were all obtained from the same sample, sequenced in a study of blood T cell repertoires in COVID-19. TCRdb's copy holds only in-frame clones and misses some; the assay was immunoSEQ multiplex PCR. The sample lists about 200,000 clones; 65% to 80% were seen once. Input material: peripheral blood. These receptors all stem from a man aged 50-60 years who had recovered from COVID-19.

This rearrangement joins TRBV19 to TRBJ1-3, with D hard to call. The CDR3 is 13 residues long. Trimming took 6 bases from V and 0 from J, leaving 6 bases between them. Germline V gene data show CDR1 as LNHDA and CDR2 as SQIVND (reference sequence). For the CDR3, the DNA is TGTGCCAGTAGAGCGTACTCTGGAAACACCATATATTTT. This gives the protein CASRAYSGNTIYF.

This chain uses TRBV20-1 with TRBJ1-1, with D tentatively TRBD1 (6 bases). The V end lost 7 bases, the J end lost 7 bases, and 13 bases lay between the germline ends. The CDR3 length is 11 residues. Germline lookup yields CDR1 DFQATT and CDR2 SNEGSKA (reference sequence). The CDR3 here is CSGNRDIEAFF. In nucleotides, the CDR3 is TGCAGTGGTAACCGGGACATTGAAGCTTTCTTT.

The J gene is TRBJ2-7, the V gene TRBV25-1; D not resolved. This CDR3 region has 14 residues. The V and J ends lost 3 bases and 0 bases respectively, with 9 bases between them. Looked up from germline, CDR1 is MGHDK and CDR2 is SYGVNS. Here the CDR3 reads CASSDRISSYEQYF. The CDR3 DNA follows: TGTGCCAGCAGTGATCGAATTAGCTCCTACGAGCAGTACTTC.

This chain uses TRBV28 with TRBJ2-1; 7 nucleotides match TRBD2. The V and J ends lost 7 bases and 8 bases, in that order; junction bases with no gene match: 11. CDR1 and CDR2 (germline): MDHEN, SYDVKM. The CDR3 runs to 14 residues. This CDR3 is CASKEAGAWYEQFF. CDR3 in DNA: TGTGCCAGCAAGGAGGCGGGAGCTTGGTATGAGCAGTTCTTC.

This clone was found once. The V gene is TRBV27, the J gene TRBJ1-5; a possible D gene is TRBD1 (5 bases). Germline V lookup: CDR1 MNHEY, CDR2 SMNVEV (reference sequence). The CDR3 runs 15 residues. With 0 bases removed from V and 2 bases from J, the gap between germline ends came to 8 bases. In DNA, the CDR3 is TGTGCCAGCAGTTTATCCAGGGCTCGCAATCAGCCCCAGCATTTT. Translated, it gives CASSLSRARNQPQHF.

The chain couples TRBV28 to TRBJ2-1; no clear D gene. Germline CDR1 MDHEN, CDR2 SYDVKM. Trimming took off 2 bases at V and 0 bases at J, with 11 bases between the two ends. The CDR3 contains 16 residues. The CDR3 coding sequence is TGTGCCAGCAGTTTAGGTCGGCAGCGCTCCTACAATGAGCAGTTCTTC. Its protein product is CASSLGRQRSYNEQFF.

This clone was detected many times. The chain has TRBV2 and TRBJ2-2; D is perhaps TRBD2 (5 bases). This CDR3 spans 13 amino acids. Germline V gene lookup returns CDR1 SNHLY and CDR2 FYNNEI. The ends were cut back, 6 bases at V and 6 bases at J, with 11 bases in the middle. CDR3 sequence reads: CASSVGSPGELFF. CDR3 bases: TGTGCCAGCAGCGTAGGGAGCCCCGGGGAGCTGTTTTTT. Drawing the rest from reference TRBV2 and TRBJ2-2, the complete variable domain is EPEVTQTPSHQVTQMGQEVILRCVPISNHLYFYWYRQILGQKVEFLVSFYNNEISEKSEIFDDQFSVERPDGSNFTLKIRSTKLEDSAMYFCASSVGSPGELFFGEGSRLTVL.

The CDR3 here is CATSESSGTGTYNEQFF. The CDR3 DNA reads TGTGCCACCAGTGAATCATCCGGGACAGGGACTTACAATGAGCAGTTCTTC. The rearrangement uses TRBV24-1 and TRBJ2-1, with 9 bases that match TRBD1. The CDR3 totals 17 residues. Per germline, CDR1 KGHDR and CDR2 SFDVKD. Trimming cost V 4 bases and J 4 bases; bases outside gene matches: 10.

V and J are TRBV30 and TRBJ2-1; D possibly corresponds to TRBD2 (5 bases). Germline loops: CDR1 GTSNPN, CDR2 SVGIG (reference sequence). This CDR3 has 16 residues. Trimming removed 3 bases at V and 0 bases at J, with 15 bases between. For the CDR3, the DNA is TGTGCCTGGAGCTTCGAGACGGGAAGCTCCTACAATGAGCAGTTCTTC. Translation gives CAWSFETGSSYNEQFF.

About this clone: The identical CDR3 is also encoded by other nucleotide sequences in the sample. The genes are TRBV4-3 and TRBJ1-5; no clear D gene. Per the germline V gene, CDR1 is LGHNA and CDR2 is YSLEER. The CDR3 sequence is 13 residues long. Deletions cut 0 bases from V and 7 bases from J, with 7 bases between. CDR3 sequence: CASSQDRGQPQHF. In nucleotides, the CDR3 is TGCGCCAGCAGCCAAGACAGAGGCCAGCCCCAGCATTTT.

V is TRBV18 and J is TRBJ1-1; TRBD1 matches 10 bases. The CDR3 sequence is 18 residues long. CDR1 KGHSH and CDR2 LQKENI come from the germline V gene. V gave up 3 bases and J gave up 3 bases; unmatched junction bases: 13. DNA of the CDR3: TGTGCCAGCTCACCTAGATCACGGACAGGGGGTAAGGACACTGAAGCTTTCTTT. Amino acids: CASSPRSRTGGKDTEAFF.

The chain has TRBV30 and TRBJ2-7, with 13 bases lining up with TRBD2. The CDR3 runs to 15 residues. The junction had 3 bases not matched to a gene; V was cut back by 2 bases and J by 2 bases. Germline V gene sequence: CDR1 GTSNPN, CDR2 SVGIG (reference sequence). In DNA form, the CDR3 reads TGTGCCTGGAGTTTGGGACTAGCGGGAACCTACGAGCAGTACTTC. This gives the protein CAWSLGLAGTYEQYF.

The gene calls are TRBV5-8 and TRBJ2-7; TRBD1 matches 9 bases. Germline CDR1 SGHTS, CDR2 YDEGEE. The J segment lost 1 base and the V segment lost 3 bases, leaving 11 bases of the junction unmatched. The CDR3 loop spans 17 amino acids. The CDR3 loop is CASSYAGTGTLSYEQYF. For the CDR3, the DNA is TGTGCCAGCAGCTATGCCGGGACAGGGACCCTTTCCTACGAGCAGTACTTC.